This passage covers 13 T cell receptor beta chains from one sample sequenced in a study of CD8+ T cells in alopecia areata. After isolation, RNA underwent reverse transcription to generate cDNA as the sequencing template. Profiling relied on immunoSEQ multiplex PCR, and the TCRdb table lists in-frame clones only, not all of them. The sample includes 150,000 to 200,000 clones, less than 65% of them seen just once. Treatment here: oral pan-JAK inhibitor, 5-10 mg twice daily. The sample in question was CD4+ T cells sorted from blood, obtained at week 24, from a patient treated with tofacitinib. These receptors were obtained from a human donor with alopecia areata.

V is TRBV9 and J is TRBJ2-1; D gene unclear. V dropped 0 bases and J dropped 6 bases, with 10 bases sitting between them. The germline gives CDR1 SGDLS, CDR2 YYNGEE. The CDR3 extends over 14 amino acids. CDR3 sequence reads: CASSVDNLSNEQFF. DNA for the CDR3: TGTGCCAGCAGCGTAGACAACCTAAGCAATGAGCAGTTCTTC.

The rearrangement links TRBV29-1 to TRBJ1-1; no clear D. Per the germline V gene, CDR1 is SQVTM and CDR2 is ANQGSEA. The V and J ends lost 1 base and 0 bases respectively, with 12 bases between them. CDR3 length equals 15 residues. CDR3 in amino acids: CSVEATRTVNTEAFF. In DNA form, the CDR3 reads TGCAGCGTTGAAGCCACCAGGACTGTGAACACTGAAGCTTTCTTT.

The V and J genes are TRBV13 and TRBJ2-1, with D possibly matching TRBD1 (6 bases). Between the trimmed V and J ends, which lost 0 bases and 5 bases, there was a span of 8 bases. The germline V gene has CDR1 PRHDT and CDR2 FYEKMQ (reference sequence). The CDR3 runs 14 residues. The CDR3 nucleotides read TGTGCCAGCAGCTTAGGACAGGGCAACAATGAGCAGTTCTTC. It specifies CASSLGQGNNEQFF. The variable domain in full, completed from reference TRBV13 and TRBJ2-1, reads AAGVIQSPRHLIKEKRETATLKCYPIPRHDTVYWYQQGPGQDPQFLISFYEKMQSDKGSIPDRFSAQQFSDYHSELNMSSLELGDSALYFCASSLGQGNNEQFFGPGTRLTVL.

The DNA for the CDR3 is TGTGCCAGCAGCTTGGTCTCACGGGGAGAGCAGTACTTC. Amino acid sequence: CASSLVSRGEQYF. The chain recombines TRBV5-4 with TRBJ2-7, with a tentative D call TRBD2 (5 bases). Trimming pared 0 bases from V and 7 bases from J, leaving 11 bases between. This CDR3 contains 13 residues. CDR1 is SGHNT and CDR2 is YYREEE in the germline V gene (reference sequence). The complete variable domain, with remaining parts taken from reference TRBV5-4 and TRBJ2-7, reads ETGVTQSPTHLIKTRGQQVTLRCSSQSGHNTVSWYQQALGQGPQFIFQYYREEENGRGNFPPRFSGLQFPNYSSELNVNALELDDSALYLCASSLVSRGEQYFGPGTRLTVT.

This sequence joins TRBV19 and TRBJ2-5, with 11 bases fitting TRBD1. Trimming removed 10 bases from V and 2 bases from J; junction bases left unmatched: 6. The CDR3 consists of 14 residues. Germline CDR1 LNHDA, CDR2 SQIVND (reference sequence). Here the CDR3 DNA reads TGTGCCACTAGGGACAGGGGGAAGCAAGAGACCCAGTACTTC. Translated: CATRDRGKQETQYF.

The chain joins TRBV2 to TRBJ2-2; 8 nucleotides agree with TRBD1. The germline V gene has CDR1 SNHLY and CDR2 FYNNEI. The ends lost 3 bases at V and 3 bases at J; junction bases unmatched: 6. The CDR3 is 16 residues long. The CDR3 bases are TGTGCCAGCAGTGACTGGCAGGGGGCTTACACCGGGGAGCTGTTTTTT. The encoded protein is CASSDWQGAYTGELFF.

The V call is TRBV5-1, the J call TRBJ2-2; no clear D gene. In germline, CDR1 is SGHRS, CDR2 YFSETQ. The CDR3 is 13 residues long. Trimming removed 0 bases at V and 5 bases at J, with 5 bases between. This CDR3 reads CASSLVGTGELFF. DNA for the CDR3: TGCGCCAGCAGCTTGGTCGGGACCGGGGAGCTGTTTTTT.

This clone turned up a few times. The chain joins TRBV7-9 to TRBJ1-1; unclear D gene. Germline V gives CDR1 SEHNR, CDR2 FQNEAQ (reference sequence). Trimming pared 7 bases from V and 2 bases from J, leaving 11 bases between. This CDR3 is 13 amino acids long. CDR3 in amino acids: CASTGLQNTEAFF. CDR3 DNA: TGTGCCAGCACCGGGCTTCAAAACACTGAAGCTTTCTTT.

The chain is built from TRBV29-1 and TRBJ1-1, with 7 bases identical to TRBD1. The CDR3 sequence is 13 residues long. Looked up from germline, CDR1 is SQVTM and CDR2 is ANQGSEA. The V gene end was trimmed by 7 bases and the J gene end by 1 base; junction bases not matched to a gene: 6. The CDR3 here is CSAAGQSNTEAFF. As DNA, the CDR3 is TGCAGCGCCGCGGGACAGTCGAACACTGAAGCTTTCTTT.

The chain is built from TRBV2 and TRBJ2-7; D possibly corresponds to TRBD2 (5 bases). CDR1 and CDR2 (germline): SNHLY, FYNNEI. Trimming removed 6 bases from V and 3 bases from J, with 9 bases in between. The CDR3 totals 12 residues. The CDR3 sequence: CASSAGNYEQYF. The CDR3 coding sequence is TGTGCCAGCAGCGCGGGTAACTACGAGCAGTACTTC.

This clone was seen a handful of times. The genes are TRBV29-1 and TRBJ2-3; 11 positions agree with TRBD2. Trimming took 2 bases from V and 4 from J; bases not matched to a gene: 5. Germline loops: CDR1 SQVTM, CDR2 ANQGSEA. The CDR3 loop spans 15 amino acids. CDR3 DNA sequence: TGCAGCGTTGAAATAGGACTAGCGGGTTCAGATACGCAGTATTTT. Its protein product is CSVEIGLAGSDTQYF.

This CDR3 is CAISGLPGQGDLDTQYF. The CDR3 nucleotides are TGTGCCATCAGTGGATTACCGGGACAGGGGGACTTGGATACGCAGTATTTT. The chain combines TRBV10-3 with TRBJ2-3; 11 bases fit TRBD1. V trimming: 4 bases; J trimming: 6 bases; junction bases outside the gene matches: 12. This CDR3 has 17 residues. In germline, CDR1 is ENHRY, CDR2 SYGVKD.

The gene calls are TRBV4-3 and TRBJ2-6; possible D gene TRBD1, 5 bases. This CDR3 is 16 amino acids long. The ends were cut back, 0 bases at V and 12 bases at J, with 18 bases in the middle. The germline V gene encodes CDR1 LGHNA and CDR2 YSLEER. CDR3 coding DNA: TGCGCCAGCAGCCAAGATCCAGAACGGCTTGACAGCGTCCTGACTTTC. Its protein product is CASSQDPERLDSVLTF.